These 26 T cell receptor beta chains were all obtained from the same sample, sequenced in a study of cytomegalovirus exposure and HLA in healthy donors. Method: immunoSEQ multiplex PCR; TCRdb's copy keeps in-frame clones and lacks some. The sample lists around 130,000 clones, about 88% seen once, with 1.4% in the top ten. The sequencing input was PBMCs. The receptors here all came from a man aged 25 to 40 in good health and CMV-seronegative.

The genes are TRBV27 and TRBJ1-4; D remains unclear. V was pared by 0 bases and J by 2 bases, with 10 bases between. The CDR3 length is 16 residues. Per the germline V gene, CDR1 is MNHEY and CDR2 is SMNVEV (reference sequence). CDR3: CASSLSGAGTNEKLFF. The CDR3 DNA follows: TGTGCCAGCAGTTTATCGGGCGCGGGGACTAATGAAAAACTGTTTTTT.

Here the CDR3 reads CASSESLLPGQGRGEQYF. In DNA form, the CDR3 reads TGCGCCAGCAGTGAGTCGTTGTTACCGGGACAGGGAAGGGGAGAGCAGTACTTC. The rearrangement links TRBV10-1 to TRBJ2-7, with TRBD1 identical over 9 bases. CDR3 length: 18 residues. V was pared by 0 bases and J by 7 bases, with 16 bases of the junction left unmatched. In germline, CDR1 is WNHNN, CDR2 SYGVQD (reference sequence).

This chain joins TRBV7-9 and TRBJ2-5; 9 bases map to TRBD2. The germline CDR1 and CDR2 sequences are SEHNR and FQNEAQ (reference sequence). V trimming: 2 bases; J trimming: 1 base; junction bases outside the gene matches: 2. The CDR3 runs to 15 residues. CDR3 nucleotides: TGTGCCAGCAGCTTATGGCGGGAGGGCCAAGAGACCCAGTACTTC. Translating gives CASSLWREGQETQYF. Based on the CDR3 plus reference TRBV7-9 and TRBJ2-5, the full variable domain is DTGVSQNPRHKITKRGQNVTFRCDPISEHNRLYWYRQTLGQGPEFLTYFQNEAQLEKSRLLSDRFSAERPKGSFSTLEIQRTEQGDSAMYLCASSLWREGQETQYFGPGTRLLVL.

This clone was detected only once. The chain joins TRBV9 to TRBJ2-7; 9 nucleotides line up with TRBD1. V shed 2 bases and J 5 bases; nucleotides not matched to a gene: 8. The germline V gene has CDR1 SGDLS and CDR2 YYNGEE. This CDR3 has 15 amino acids. The CDR3 DNA reads as TGTGCCAGCAGCGTTACTACAGGGGGCGCGAACGAGCAGTACTTC. Translated, it gives CASSVTTGGANEQYF. Full variable domain (missing parts from reference TRBV9 and TRBJ2-7): DSGVTQTPKHLITATGQRVTLRCSPRSGDLSVYWYQQSLDQGLQFLIQYYNGEERAKGNILERFSAQQFPDLHSELNLSSLELGDSALYFCASSVTTGGANEQYFGPGTRLTVT.

The chain couples TRBV19 to TRBJ2-7, with TRBD2 matching over 10 bases. The junction had 6 bases not matched to a gene; V was cut back by 4 bases and J by 3 bases. There are 15 residues in the CDR3. Germline V CDR1 and CDR2: LNHDA, SQIVND (reference sequence). CDR3 residues: CASSTRGLAVYEQYF. DNA of the CDR3: TGTGCCAGTAGTACCAGAGGACTAGCGGTCTACGAGCAGTACTTC.

This chain links TRBV5-6 with TRBJ2-3; 8 bases are shared with TRBD2. With V trimmed by 4 bases and J by 3 bases, 4 bases remained unmatched. Germline CDR1 is SGHDT and CDR2 is YYEEEE. The length of the CDR3 is 14 residues. This CDR3 is CASSTSGATDTQYF. CDR3 in DNA: TGTGCCAGCAGCACTAGCGGAGCGACAGATACGCAGTATTTT.

The V call is TRBV5-1, the J call TRBJ2-5, with TRBD1 matching 7 bases. Germline V gene lookup returns CDR1 SGHRS and CDR2 YFSETQ. The V segment lost 0 bases and the J segment 2 bases; nucleotides outside the gene matches: 7. CDR3 length equals 16 residues. The CDR3 protein is CASSLAGQAGQETQYF. As DNA, the CDR3 is TGCGCCAGCAGCTTGGCCGGACAGGCAGGACAAGAGACCCAGTACTTC.

This clone was counted many times. The V gene is TRBV5-1, the J gene TRBJ1-5; the match to TRBD1 covers 8 bases. CDR1 and CDR2 (germline): SGHRS, YFSETQ. The CDR3 runs to 16 residues. Germline trimming cut 4 bases from V and 2 bases from J; bases unmatched to any gene: 8. The CDR3 protein is CASSPQGANGNQPQHF. In DNA form, the CDR3 reads TGCGCCAGCAGCCCTCAGGGGGCTAATGGCAATCAGCCCCAGCATTTT.

CDR3 residues: CASSPRTSLDEQFF. In DNA form, the CDR3 reads TGTGCCAGCAGCCCGAGGACTAGCCTCGATGAGCAGTTCTTC. The chain has TRBV7-2 and TRBJ2-1; 8 bases map to TRBD2. Trimming at V came to 5 bases and at J to 8 bases, leaving 8 bases not matched to a gene. The CDR3 runs to 14 residues. The germline CDR1 and CDR2 sequences are SGHTA and FQGNSA. Looking up the rest from reference TRBV7-2 and TRBJ2-1 gives the full variable domain: GAGVSQSPSNKVTEKGKDVELRCDPISGHTALYWYRQSLGQGLEFLIYFQGNSAPDKSGLPSDRFSAERTGGSVSTLTIQRTQQEDSAVYLCASSPRTSLDEQFFGPGTRLTVL.

The chain is built from TRBV6-5 and TRBJ2-7, with 8 bases fitting TRBD2. The CDR3 extends over 14 amino acids. From germline, CDR1 is MNHEY and CDR2 SVGAGI. With 2 bases clipped from V and 0 bases from J, the junction kept 0 bases outside the gene matches. CDR3 coding DNA: TGTGCCAGCAGTTACGGGACTAGCTCCTACGAGCAGTACTTC. This sequence encodes CASSYGTSSYEQYF.

V gene TRBV27 combines with J gene TRBJ1-1; the match to TRBD1 covers 9 bases. This CDR3 has 16 residues. J lost 2 bases, V lost 1 base, and 5 bases had no gene match. CDR1 is MNHEY, CDR2 SMNVEV, per germline (reference sequence). This CDR3 reads CASSLYGTGTNTEAFF. The CDR3 DNA sequence: TGTGCCAGCAGTTTATATGGGACAGGGACCAACACTGAAGCTTTCTTT.

The CDR3 protein is CASSLDYAGQETQYF. CDR3 nucleotides: TGTGCCAGCAGCTTAGATTATGCGGGGCAAGAGACCCAGTACTTC. The chain employs TRBV7-9 and TRBJ2-5, with a possible D match to TRBD2 (6 bases). CDR1 SEHNR and CDR2 FQNEAQ come from the germline V gene (reference sequence). V shed 1 base and J shed 2 bases, with 11 bases lying between them. CDR3 length: 15 residues.

J is TRBJ1-2 and V is TRBV5-1; D gene ambiguous. V dropped 0 bases and J dropped 2 bases, with 8 bases sitting between them. There are 14 residues in the CDR3. Germline V gene lookup returns CDR1 SGHRS and CDR2 YFSETQ. CDR3 amino acids: CASSLDAVNYGYTF. The CDR3 DNA reads TGCGCCAGCAGCTTGGATGCAGTGAACTATGGCTACACCTTC.

V and J are TRBV5-1 and TRBJ1-1, with a tentative D call TRBD1 (5 bases). Germline V gene data show CDR1 as SGHRS and CDR2 as YFSETQ. The V end lost 0 bases, the J end lost 6 bases, and 12 bases lay between the germline ends. CDR3 length: 14 amino acids. CDR3 in amino acids: CASSLDRGGAEAFF. As DNA, the CDR3 is TGCGCCAGCAGCTTGGATAGAGGAGGGGCTGAAGCTTTCTTT.

The V call is TRBV7-9, the J call TRBJ1-2; 7 positions match TRBD1. Germline lookup yields CDR1 SEHNR and CDR2 FQNEAQ (reference sequence). The CDR3 is made up of 11 amino acids. The trim removed 5 bases at V and 10 bases at J, leaving 4 bases unmatched. The DNA for the CDR3 is TGTGCCAGCAGCCGCGACAGGGACTACACCTTC. Translated, it gives CASSRDRDYTF.

The gene calls are TRBV5-1 and TRBJ2-2; TRBD1 aligns across 7 bases. Looked up from germline, CDR1 is SGHRS and CDR2 is YFSETQ. The CDR3 spans 16 residues. J gave up 2 bases and V 2 bases, and 6 bases lay outside the gene matches. The CDR3 is CASSFYGTANTGELFF. CDR3 DNA: TGCGCCAGCAGCTTTTACGGGACAGCTAACACCGGGGAGCTGTTTTTT.

V and J are TRBV19 and TRBJ2-2; D is unclear. Trimming stripped 3 bases from V and 2 bases from J, with 10 bases between. Germline CDR1 LNHDA, CDR2 SQIVND (reference sequence). The CDR3 covers 15 residues. The CDR3 coding sequence is TGTGCCAGTAGTATGGGCCCTCCAAACACCGGGGAGCTGTTTTTT. Residues: CASSMGPPNTGELFF.

This clone was seen a handful of times. The rearrangement joins TRBV2 to TRBJ1-2; D possibly corresponds to TRBD1 (6 bases). CDR1 and CDR2 (germline): SNHLY, FYNNEI. The CDR3 has 15 residues. V gave up 6 bases and J gave up 2 bases, with 16 bases separating them. CDR3 protein: CASSQGGVGNYGYTF. As DNA, the CDR3 is TGTGCCAGCAGCCAAGGGGGAGTCGGGAACTATGGCTACACCTTC. The complete variable domain, with remaining parts taken from reference TRBV2 and TRBJ1-2, reads EPEVTQTPSHQVTQMGQEVILRCVPISNHLYFYWYRQILGQKVEFLVSFYNNEISEKSEIFDDQFSVERPDGSNFTLKIRSTKLEDSAMYFCASSQGGVGNYGYTFGSGTRLTVV.

The V call is TRBV29-1, the J call TRBJ2-7, with unresolved D. Trimming took 5 bases from V and 1 from J, leaving 6 bases between them. Germline CDR1 and CDR2: SQVTM and ANQGSEA. The CDR3 loop spans 11 amino acids. CDR3 protein: CSVWASYEQYF. The CDR3 DNA sequence: TGCAGCGTTTGGGCGTCCTACGAGCAGTACTTC.

The rearrangement uses TRBV5-5 and TRBJ2-7; 11 nucleotides align to TRBD1. The CDR3 totals 16 residues. V was pared by 4 bases and J by 2 bases, with 8 bases of the junction left unmatched. From germline, CDR1 is SGHKS and CDR2 YYEKEE (reference sequence). The CDR3 coding sequence is TGTGCCAGCAGCGGATCGTGGGGACAGGGGGCCTACGAGCAGTACTTC. This encodes CASSGSWGQGAYEQYF.

V and J are TRBV23-1 and TRBJ2-3; 9 bases agree with TRBD2. TRBV23-1 is identified as an open reading frame with a role that is uncertain. The CDR3 totals 16 residues. V trimming: 0 bases; J trimming: 1 base; junction bases outside the gene matches: 2. This chain's CDR3 is CASSQSRTSGTDTQYF. CDR3 DNA: TGCGCCAGCAGTCAATCGAGGACTAGCGGCACAGATACGCAGTATTTT.

This clone has just one count. The rearrangement joins TRBV5-1 to TRBJ2-7; possibly TRBD2 for D (5 bases). The CDR3 sequence is 14 residues long. Germline V gene lookup returns CDR1 SGHRS and CDR2 YFSETQ. Trimming took 1 base from V and 1 from J, leaving 9 bases between them. In DNA, the CDR3 is TGCGCCAGCAGCTTGAAGGGAGTATCCTACGAGCAGTACTTC. Translating it yields CASSLKGVSYEQYF.

The V gene is TRBV28, the J gene TRBJ1-3; 7 positions agree with TRBD1. Trimming at V came to 5 bases and at J to 4 bases, leaving 5 bases not matched to a gene. This CDR3 spans 14 amino acids. CDR1 and CDR2 from the germline V gene are MDHEN and SYDVKM. The CDR3: CASSMTGHGNTIYF. The DNA of the CDR3 is TGTGCCAGCAGTATGACAGGGCACGGAAACACCATATATTTT.

This chain uses TRBV9 with TRBJ2-1; 10 bases map to TRBD2. The CDR3 is 13 amino acids. The V and J ends lost 5 bases and 6 bases, in that order; junction bases with no gene match: 2. Germline CDR1 SGDLS, CDR2 YYNGEE. The CDR3 coding sequence is TGTGCCAGCAGGCGACTAGCGGGCAATGAGCAGTTCTTC. Residues: CASRRLAGNEQFF.

The rearrangement links TRBV5-1 to TRBJ2-1, with 7 bases fitting TRBD1. Germline-derived CDR1 and CDR2 are SGHRS and YFSETQ. There are 15 residues in the CDR3. V dropped 3 bases and J dropped 1; count of bases not matched to a gene: 4. The CDR3, as DNA: TGCGCCAGCAGCTCAGCAGGGGGATCCTACAATGAGCAGTTCTTC. Its protein is CASSSAGGSYNEQFF. Full variable domain (outside the CDR3, taken from reference TRBV5-1 and TRBJ2-1): KAGVTQTPRYLIKTRGQQVTLSCSPISGHRSVSWYQQTPGQGLQFLFEYFSETQRNKGNFPGRFSGRQFSNSRSEMNVSTLELGDSALYLCASSSAGGSYNEQFFGPGTRLTVL.

The chain carries TRBV5-1 and TRBJ2-7, with TRBD1 matching 10 bases. The CDR3 extends over 15 amino acids. Germline-derived CDR1 and CDR2 are SGHRS and YFSETQ. V was pared by 5 bases and J by 6 bases, with 11 bases of the junction left unmatched. For the CDR3, the DNA is TGCGCCAGCAGGCAAACCGGGACAGGGGTGACCGAGCAGTACTTC. It codes for CASRQTGTGVTEQYF.